The rows below give T cell receptor beta chains drawn from one sample of a study of T cell responses to AZD1222 COVID-19 vaccine. Clones were read by immunoSEQ multiplex PCR, and TCRdb kept only the in-frame ones, dropping some. Of 75,000 to 100,000 clones in the sample, 80% to 90% were seen once. Specimen: peripheral blood, collected on day 0 of AZD1222 vaccination. The receptors were sampled from an adult in good health. Both conserved end residues are part of each CDR3. A D gene is named only where the DNA matches it firmly. The size entry is marked missing in some rows and otherwise reads once, few, many or a size class.

v_call	d_call	clone_size	j_call	cdr3_aa	cdr3_nt
TRBV18	NA	NA	TRBJ1-5	CASSPTTGLRSQPQHF	TGTGCCAGCTCACCTACGACGGGCCTTAGGTCACAGCCCCAGCATTTT
TRBV24-1	TRBD1	once	TRBJ2-5	CATSAGQVKETQYF	TGTGCCACCAGTGCGGGACAGGTTAAAGAGACCCAGTACTTC
TRBV9	NA	NA	TRBJ1-2	CASSPTGTPNGGYTF	TGTGCCAGCAGCCCTACCGGGACACCGAATGGTGGCTACACCTTC
TRBV10-1	NA	NA	TRBJ2-7	CASSEKGSGTYEQYF	TGCGCCAGCAGTGAGAAAGGGTCAGGGACCTACGAGCAGTACTTC
TRBV29-1	NA	NA	TRBJ2-1	CSVEWSDMYNEQFF	TGCAGCGTTGAGTGGTCGGACATGTACAATGAGCAGTTCTTC
TRBV5-1	NA	once	TRBJ2-7	CASMGLGGLNEQYF	TGCGCCAGCATGGGGCTGGGGGGGCTGAACGAGCAGTACTTC
TRBV5-4	NA	NA	TRBJ1-6	CASSLGGAGTSYNSPLHF	TGTGCCAGCAGCTTGGGAGGAGCGGGGACCTCCTATAATTCACCCCTCCACTTT
TRBV4-2	NA	once	TRBJ2-2	CASSQDQRAGELFF	TGTGCCAGCAGCCAAGATCAGAGGGCCGGGGAGCTGTTTTTT
TRBV5-1	NA	NA	TRBJ1-2	CASSLALGGGNYGYTF	TGCGCCAGCAGCTTGGCCTTGGGAGGAGGGAACTATGGCTACACCTTC
TRBV5-4	NA	once	TRBJ2-7	CASSPGALYEQYF	TGTGCCAGCAGCCCCGGGGCCCTATACGAGCAGTACTTC
TRBV27	TRBD2	NA	TRBJ2-7	CASGILAGTGEQYF	TGTGCCAGCGGCATTCTAGCGGGAACCGGGGAGCAGTACTTC
TRBV9	TRBD2	NA	TRBJ2-3	CASSVGVAGSTDTQYF	TGTGCCAGCAGCGTAGGGGTAGCGGGTTCCACAGATACGCAGTATTTT
TRBV25-1	NA	NA	TRBJ2-3	CASSGSGYADTQYF	TGTGCCAGCAGTGGGTCGGGGTACGCAGATACGCAGTATTTT
TRBV30	NA	NA	TRBJ1-2	CAWEGSHF	TGTGCCTGGGAAGGGTCTCACTTC
TRBV6-5	TRBD2	NA	TRBJ2-5	CASSSPTSGQETQYF	TGTGCCAGCAGTTCTCCGACTAGCGGGCAAGAGACCCAGTACTTC
TRBV15	TRBD1	NA	TRBJ2-7	CATQGAPPFYEQYF	TGTGCCACCCAGGGGGCGCCCCCCTTCTACGAGCAGTACTTC
TRBV6-5	TRBD1	NA	TRBJ1-4	CASSQPGQGTEKLFF	TGTGCCAGCAGCCAACCCGGACAGGGTACGGAAAAACTGTTTTTT
TRBV9	NA	once	TRBJ2-1	CASSVGLAVGDEQFF	TGTGCCAGCAGCGTAGGGTTGGCGGTGGGGGATGAGCAGTTCTTC
TRBV5-4	NA	NA	TRBJ1-6	CASSPKGRSTLNNSPLHF	TGTGCCAGCAGCCCCAAGGGCAGATCAACCCTTAATAATTCACCCCTCCACTTT
TRBV25-1	NA	once	TRBJ2-6	CASSEFGGGGSGANVLTF	TGTGCCAGCAGTGAATTTGGAGGGGGAGGCTCTGGGGCCAACGTCCTGACTTTC
TRBV4-1	NA	NA	TRBJ2-7	CASSQDGPVVREQYF	TGCGCCAGCAGCCAGGACGGTCCGGTTGTCCGCGAGCAGTACTTC
TRBV7-2	NA	NA	TRBJ1-1	CASSQRDSGGAFF	TGTGCCAGCAGCCAACGGGACTCAGGTGGAGCTTTCTTT
TRBV11-2	NA	NA	TRBJ1-1	CASSPSLRTEAFF	TGTGCCAGCAGCCCCTCACTTCGCACTGAAGCTTTCTTT
TRBV5-4	NA	NA	TRBJ2-2	CASSLAGHGRGLTGELFF	TGTGCCAGCAGCTTGGCAGGTCACGGCCGGGGTCTCACCGGGGAGCTGTTTTTT
TRBV6-2/TRBV6-3	TRBD2	once	TRBJ2-7	CASSSPAGVSEQYF	TGTGCCAGCAGTTCGCCAGCGGGAGTCAGCGAGCAGTACTTC
TRBV10-3	TRBD2	NA	TRBJ2-7	CAISETSGKGEQYF	TGTGCCATCAGTGAGACTAGCGGGAAGGGCGAGCAGTACTTC
TRBV20-1	NA	few	TRBJ2-6	CSASQGAGANVLTF	TGCAGTGCTAGTCAGGGTGCTGGGGCCAACGTCCTGACTTTC
TRBV9	NA	NA	TRBJ2-1	CASSVGSGGNWQFF	TGTGCCAGCAGCGTAGGTAGTGGTGGGAATTGGCAGTTCTTC
TRBV18	NA	NA	TRBJ1-4	CASSPEERYREKLFF	TGTGCCAGCTCACCGGAGGAACGGTATCGTGAAAAACTGTTTTTT
TRBV29-1	NA	NA	TRBJ1-2	CSVWVAANYGYTF	TGCAGCGTCTGGGTGGCAGCGAATTATGGCTACACCTTC
TRBV5-5	NA	NA	TRBJ1-3	CASSIGGSGNTIYF	TGTGCCAGCAGCATCGGGGGCTCTGGAAACACCATATATTTT
TRBV4-2	TRBD1	NA	TRBJ1-4	CASSSDRGLEKLFF	TGTGCCAGCAGCTCCGACAGGGGGCTTGAAAAACTGTTTTTT
TRBV5-6	NA	NA	TRBJ2-5	CASSSDGEETQYF	TGTGCCAGCAGCTCAGACGGGGAAGAGACCCAGTACTTC